This entry lists 4 T cell receptor beta chains sequenced from one sample in a study of blood T cells in healthy people across ages. It was with a sample-barcoded 5' primer and a J-beta primer mix that a second PCR of roughly 7 to 12 cycles was run. Using its own MiXCR run on the 5' RACE reads, TCRdb lists one record per CDR3 protein. Among some 640,000 distinct CDR3 sequences, 25% to 35% were seen once, and the ten largest hold 15% to 19%. The sequencing input was blood. All receptors come from an elderly woman in good health.

This clonotype has just a few counts. CDR3 loop: CASTNSRLGQPQHF. CDR3 sequence (DNA): TGTGCCAGCACTAACTCACGGTTGGGTCAGCCCCAGCATTTT. V and J are TRBV6-6 and TRBJ1-5; unclear D gene. CDR3 length equals 14 residues. The V gene's germline CDR1 is MNHNY and CDR2 SVGAGI (reference sequence). V was clipped by 7 bases and J by 6 bases, with 16 bases between them.

The CDR3 is CASSPQGRKQYF. Here the CDR3 DNA reads TGTGCCAGCAGTCCCCAGGGGAGGAAGCAGTACTTC. The V call is TRBV7-9, the J call TRBJ2-7; either TRBD1 or TRBD2 may supply D (6 bases each). Germline V lookup: CDR1 SEHNR, CDR2 FQNEAQ (reference sequence). This CDR3 region has 12 residues. The V end was cut by 6 bases, the J end by 8 bases, with 14 bases between.

This clonotype was detected many times. V and J are TRBV7-2 and TRBJ1-6; D might be TRBD1 (6 bases). This CDR3 is 12 amino acids long. Trimming stripped 3 bases from V and 13 bases from J, with 10 bases between. Germline V gene lookup returns CDR1 SGHTA and CDR2 FQGNSA. The CDR3 loop reads CASSFGGPPLHF. In DNA form, the CDR3 reads TGTGCCAGCAGCTTTGGGGGGCCGCCCCTCCACTTT.

This clonotype was counted at least ten times. The chain joins TRBV19 to TRBJ2-5; D perhaps matches TRBD1 (5 bases). Germline V gives CDR1 LNHDA, CDR2 SQIVND (reference sequence). The ends were cut back, 8 bases at V and 5 bases at J, with 21 bases in the middle. The CDR3 runs 15 residues. CDR3: CASGQGARSSETQYF. CDR3 DNA sequence: TGTGCCAGTGGACAAGGGGCTAGATCGTCGGAGACCCAGTACTTC.